Below are 2 T cell receptor beta chains sequenced from a single sample in a study of control samples from healthy donors and cancer patients. The data were produced by immunoSEQ multiplex PCR, yet TCRdb's version contains in-frame clones alone and is incomplete. The repertoire holds around 150,000 clones, with around nine tenths as singletons. Specimen: blood. The receptors derive from a man between 18 and 35 years old in good health.

The chain combines TRBV4-2 with TRBJ2-7, with 12 bases identical to TRBD2. Germline CDR1 is LGHNA and CDR2 is YNFKEQ. CDR3 length equals 16 residues. J gave up 1 base and V 4 bases, and 5 bases lay outside the gene matches. This chain's CDR3 is CASSPSGLAGSYEQYF. DNA of the CDR3: TGTGCCAGCAGCCCCTCAGGACTAGCGGGATCCTACGAGCAGTACTTC.

The rearrangement links TRBV7-2 to TRBJ1-3; 8 nucleotides match TRBD1. Germline lookup yields CDR1 SGHTA and CDR2 FQGNSA. CDR3 size: 15 residues. V lost 8 bases to trimming and J lost 1 base; unmatched junction nucleotides: 7. The DNA of the CDR3 is TGTGCCAGCGATGAAGACAGGGGTTCTGGAAACACCATATATTTT. Its translation is CASDEDRGSGNTIYF.